Sequencing of this T cell receptor beta chain was carried out in a study of T cells in Graves' hyperthyroidism and ophthalmopathy. Study in general: Before any treatment, at initial diagnosis, peripheral blood was collected. The study, taken as a whole, reports: With a median lead of 6.5 months before onset, the model predicted ophthalmopathy. Most thyroid-expanded clonotypes above 0.001 were also found in blood.

Points on this clonotype: The antigen is not known.

Each diagnosis was grounded in clinical symptoms, serum thyroxine and TRAb, thyroid ultrasound, and orbital computed tomography. TCR beta CDR3 regions were amplified from RNA transcripts. The HTBI set primed first-round TCR CDR3 RT-PCR. TCRdb re-called the multiplex PCR reads with MiXCR, one entry per CDR3 protein. The top ten clones hold 15% to 20% of a sample with under 700,000 distinct CDR3 sequences, roughly 17% of them seen once. This CDR3 has 13 amino acids. Trimming removed 4 bases from V and 4 bases from J, with 12 bases in between. Germline V gene data show CDR1 as SGHKS and CDR2 as YYEKEE (reference sequence).

The J gene is TRBJ2-7, the V gene TRBV5-5; no clear D gene. Sequencing used blood. This receptor was identified in a woman under 30 with Graves' hyperthyroidism. The CDR3: CASSVEVWYEQYF. The CDR3 DNA sequence: TGTGCCAGCAGCGTCGAGGTATGGTACGAGCAGTACTTC. Complete variable domain (other parts from reference TRBV5-5 and TRBJ2-7): DAGVTQSPTHLIKTRGQQVTLRCSPISGHKSVSWYQQVLGQGPQFIFQYYEKEERGRGNFPDRFSARQFPNYSSELNVNALLLGDSALYLCASSVEVWYEQYFGPGTRLTVT.